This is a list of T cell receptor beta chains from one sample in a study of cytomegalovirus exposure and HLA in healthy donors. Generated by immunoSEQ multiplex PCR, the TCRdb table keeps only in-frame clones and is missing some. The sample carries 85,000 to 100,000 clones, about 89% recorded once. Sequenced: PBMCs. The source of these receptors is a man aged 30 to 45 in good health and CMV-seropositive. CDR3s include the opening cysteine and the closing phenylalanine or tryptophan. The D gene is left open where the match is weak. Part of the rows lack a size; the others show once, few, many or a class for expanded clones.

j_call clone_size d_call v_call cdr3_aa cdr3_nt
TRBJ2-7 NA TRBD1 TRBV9 CASSPWTGNYEQYF TGTGCCAGCAGCCCATGGACAGGGAACTACGAGCAGTACTTC
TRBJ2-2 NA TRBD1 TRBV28 CARRYVGTGRTGELFF TGTGCCAGACGATACGTCGGGACAGGGAGGACCGGGGAGCTGTTTTTT
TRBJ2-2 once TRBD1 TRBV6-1 CASSRRQGYPGELFF TGTGCCAGCAGTAGGCGACAGGGGTATCCCGGGGAGCTGTTTTTT
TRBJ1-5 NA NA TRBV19 CASRSLGGEPQHF TGTGCCAGTAGGTCTCTGGGGGGTGAGCCCCAGCATTTT
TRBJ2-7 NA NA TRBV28 CASSLELRYYEQYF TGTGCCAGCAGTTTAGAGTTAAGATATTACGAGCAGTACTTC
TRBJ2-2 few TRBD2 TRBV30 CAGGGAAAGELFF TGTGCCGGGGGGGGAGCTGCGGCCGGGGAGCTGTTTTTT
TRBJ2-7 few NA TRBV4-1 CASSQDRAYEQYF TGCGCCAGCAGCCAAGACAGGGCCTACGAGCAGTACTTC
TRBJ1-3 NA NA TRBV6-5 CASSYSTVPGNTIYF TGTGCCAGCAGTTACTCGACTGTACCTGGAAACACCATATATTTT
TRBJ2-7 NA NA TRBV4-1 CASSQFGGPAPEQYF TGCGCCAGCAGCCAATTCGGGGGTCCGGCACCCGAGCAGTACTTC
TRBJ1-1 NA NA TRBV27 CASSLTGLTEAFF TGTGCCAGCAGCCTCACAGGTCTCACTGAAGCTTTCTTT
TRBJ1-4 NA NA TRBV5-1 CASSLAGLINEKLFF TGCGCCAGCAGCTTGGCGGGACTGATTAATGAAAAACTGTTTTTT